The 19 T cell receptor beta chains presented below share a single source sample, sequenced in a study of cytomegalovirus exposure and HLA in healthy donors. PCR employed 60 Vbeta and 13 Jbeta primers. Clones were sequenced by immunoSEQ multiplex PCR, and TCRdb holds only the in-frame ones, with some missing. The table has under 150,000 clones, 70% to 85% seen once. Sequenced: PBMCs. The receptors derive from a middle-aged man in good health and CMV-seronegative.

The chain couples TRBV2 to TRBJ2-3; weak D call: TRBD1 (6 bases). This CDR3 is built from 15 residues. V lost 9 bases to trimming and J lost 0 bases, with 16 bases between them. Germline V gives CDR1 SNHLY, CDR2 FYNNEI. As DNA, the CDR3 is TGTGCCAGTAGGGGGTGGTATACTAGCACAGATACGCAGTATTTT. Its protein is CASRGWYTSTDTQYF.

The chain joins TRBV15 to TRBJ2-7, with D unclear. The CDR3 length is 14 residues. V was pared by 0 bases and J by 4 bases, with 10 bases between. Germline assignment: CDR1 LNHNV and CDR2 YYDKDF (reference sequence). The CDR3: CATSREGGGYEQYF. The CDR3 coding sequence is TGTGCCACCAGCAGAGAAGGCGGCGGATACGAGCAGTACTTC.

The chain has TRBV5-4 and TRBJ2-7, with 10 bases that match TRBD2. Germline lookup yields CDR1 SGHNT and CDR2 YYREEE (reference sequence). V shed 0 bases, J shed 1 base, and the junction held 4 bases outside the gene matches. The CDR3 runs to 16 residues. CDR3 bases: TGTGCCAGCAGCTTGGCCGCTAGCGGGGGATCCTACGAGCAGTACTTC. It specifies CASSLAASGGSYEQYF.

The J gene is TRBJ1-1, the V gene TRBV4-2, with TRBD1 as a possible D gene (6 bases). Trimming took off 6 bases at V and 4 bases at J, with 24 bases between the two ends. The germline V gene has CDR1 LGHNA and CDR2 YNFKEQ. The CDR3 consists of 17 residues. CDR3 bases: TGTGCCAGCAGTCCTTTGACCTTGACAGGTGGGGGCACTGAAGCTTTCTTT. Translated, it gives CASSPLTLTGGGTEAFF.

This clone has just a few counts. This sequence joins TRBV7-6 and TRBJ1-3; D is uncertain. Trimming took off 0 bases at V and 3 bases at J, with 9 bases between the two ends. Germline V gene data show CDR1 as SGHVS and CDR2 as FNYEAQ. The CDR3 totals 15 residues. The CDR3, as DNA: TGTGCCAGCAGCTTAGCGCAAGCCGGTGGAAACACCATATATTTT. It is translated as CASSLAQAGGNTIYF.

The chain has TRBV30 and TRBJ2-5; 7 nucleotides agree with TRBD1. Unmatched junction bases numbered 12, after V lost 5 bases and J lost 6 bases. Looked up from germline, CDR1 is GTSNPN and CDR2 is SVGIG (reference sequence). The length of the CDR3 is 14 residues. The DNA of the CDR3 is TGTGCCTGGGGGGTTGGAAGGGGGCTAAAGACCCAGTACTTC. Translating it yields CAWGVGRGLKTQYF.

The chain employs TRBV5-1 and TRBJ2-5; 7 bases line up with TRBD2. CDR1 is SGHRS, CDR2 YFSETQ, per germline. The V and J ends lost 0 bases and 2 bases, in that order; junction bases with no gene match: 7. The CDR3 has 16 residues. Here the CDR3 DNA reads TGCGCCAGCAGCTTGGACGAAAGCGGGGAACAAGAGACCCAGTACTTC. This translates into CASSLDESGEQETQYF.

The chain uses TRBV6-6 and TRBJ1-5; D unresolved. This CDR3 spans 12 amino acids. Germline CDR1 and CDR2: MNHNY and SVGAGI (reference sequence). Trimming removed 2 bases from V and 6 bases from J, with 5 bases in between. The CDR3 reads CASSYEGQPQHF. DNA of the CDR3: TGTGCCAGCAGTTACGAGGGTCAGCCCCAGCATTTT.

J is TRBJ1-1 and V is TRBV6-5; TRBD1 might be the D (6 bases). The CDR3 spans 15 residues. Between the trimmed V and J ends, which lost 5 bases and 4 bases, there was a span of 17 bases. CDR1 is MNHEY, CDR2 SVGAGI, per germline. The CDR3 DNA sequence: TGTGCCAGCAGTCACGGACAGTCGTCTGGCACTGAAGCTTTCTTT. Translating it yields CASSHGQSSGTEAFF.

As for this clone: The same CDR3 can be traced to other DNA sequences in this sample. The chain employs TRBV4-1 and TRBJ2-3; TRBD2 aligns across 8 bases. This CDR3 region has 16 residues. Per germline, CDR1 MGHRA and CDR2 YSYEKL. Losses at the gene ends were 1 base for V and 0 bases for J; bases not matched to a gene: 3. The CDR3 DNA is TGCGCCAGCAGCCAAGCCAGCGGGGGCAGCACAGATACGCAGTATTTT. This encodes CASSQASGGSTDTQYF.

This chain joins TRBV7-9 and TRBJ2-7; 9 bases fit TRBD2. V was pared by 1 base and J by 2 bases, with 3 bases of the junction left unmatched. The CDR3 is 15 residues long. Germline CDR1 SEHNR, CDR2 FQNEAQ (reference sequence). The CDR3 bases are TGTGCCAGCAGCTTAGGGACTAGCGTAACCTACGAGCAGTACTTC. Translating gives CASSLGTSVTYEQYF.

This chain uses TRBV5-5 with TRBJ2-1; possible D gene TRBD2, 6 bases. The CDR3 totals 12 residues. Between the trimmed V and J ends, which lost 7 bases and 7 bases, there was a span of 12 bases. Looked up from germline, CDR1 is SGHKS and CDR2 is YYEKEE (reference sequence). CDR3 coding DNA: TGTGCCAGCGCGCCTGGGGGGAATGAGCAGTTCTTC. Protein product: CASAPGGNEQFF.

The chain uses TRBV6-1 and TRBJ1-5; 9 bases are a match to TRBD1. Germline lookup yields CDR1 MNHNS and CDR2 SASEGT. CDR3 length: 16 amino acids. After removal of 0 bases from V and 2 bases from J, the junction contained 2 bases not matched to a gene. CDR3 sequence reads: CASSEAGTGRNQPQHF. The CDR3 nucleotides read TGTGCCAGCAGTGAAGCTGGGACAGGGCGCAATCAGCCCCAGCATTTT.

The chain links TRBV19 to TRBJ2-7, with TRBD1 matching over 8 bases. Looked up from germline, CDR1 is LNHDA and CDR2 is SQIVND (reference sequence). Losses at the gene ends were 4 bases for V and 7 bases for J; bases not matched to a gene: 6. The CDR3 totals 13 residues. DNA of the CDR3: TGTGCCAGTAGTACTGACAGGGGTAGTGAGCAGTACTTC. It encodes CASSTDRGSEQYF.

This clone was detected only once. The chain carries TRBV13 and TRBJ1-1; 10 positions match TRBD1. J gave up 3 bases and V 4 bases, and 2 bases lay outside the gene matches. The CDR3 contains 14 residues. The germline V gene has CDR1 PRHDT and CDR2 FYEKMQ (reference sequence). The chain's CDR3 is CASSSGTGDTEAFF. The CDR3 DNA sequence: TGTGCCAGCAGCTCCGGGACAGGGGACACTGAAGCTTTCTTT. Together with reference TRBV13 and TRBJ1-1, the CDR3 gives the full variable domain: AAGVIQSPRHLIKEKRETATLKCYPIPRHDTVYWYQQGPGQDPQFLISFYEKMQSDKGSIPDRFSAQQFSDYHSELNMSSLELGDSALYFCASSSGTGDTEAFFGQGTRLTVV.

This clone occurred once. The chain links TRBV9 to TRBJ1-6, with TRBD1 matching 11 bases. The trim removed 3 bases at V and 9 bases at J, leaving 2 bases unmatched. CDR1 and CDR2 from the germline V gene are SGDLS and YYNGEE. This CDR3 is 14 amino acids long. CDR3 DNA sequence: TGTGCCAGCAGCGCAGGGACAGGGGGTTCACCCCTCCACTTT. This codes for CASSAGTGGSPLHF. The whole variable domain, filled in from reference TRBV9 and TRBJ1-6, reads DSGVTQTPKHLITATGQRVTLRCSPRSGDLSVYWYQQSLDQGLQFLIQYYNGEERAKGNILERFSAQQFPDLHSELNLSSLELGDSALYFCASSAGTGGSPLHFGNGTRLTVT.

V is TRBV28 and J is TRBJ2-3; D might be TRBD1 (6 bases). The germline V gene has CDR1 MDHEN and CDR2 SYDVKM. The CDR3 covers 15 residues. Trimming removed 7 bases at V and 9 bases at J, with 23 bases between. The CDR3 here is CASTLRGHLLPTQYF. In DNA form, the CDR3 reads TGTGCCAGCACCCTACGGGGACACCTATTGCCCACGCAGTATTTT.

This clone was counted a few times. The CDR3 loop is CASSPDGRASEAFF. CDR3 DNA: TGTGCCAGCTCACCCGACGGGAGGGCGAGTGAAGCTTTCTTT. This sequence joins TRBV18 and TRBJ1-1; D unresolved. Germline-derived CDR1 and CDR2 are KGHSH and LQKENI. Trimming stripped 3 bases from V and 7 bases from J, with 15 bases between. CDR3 length: 14 amino acids.

The chain links TRBV7-2 to TRBJ1-2, with TRBD1 matching 12 bases. CDR3 length: 14 residues. J gave up 5 bases and V 4 bases, and 2 bases lay outside the gene matches. Germline V gene data show CDR1 as SGHTA and CDR2 as FQGNSA. The CDR3 loop reads CASSSGQGAYGYTF. CDR3 nucleotide sequence: TGTGCCAGCAGCTCGGGACAGGGGGCTTATGGCTACACCTTC.